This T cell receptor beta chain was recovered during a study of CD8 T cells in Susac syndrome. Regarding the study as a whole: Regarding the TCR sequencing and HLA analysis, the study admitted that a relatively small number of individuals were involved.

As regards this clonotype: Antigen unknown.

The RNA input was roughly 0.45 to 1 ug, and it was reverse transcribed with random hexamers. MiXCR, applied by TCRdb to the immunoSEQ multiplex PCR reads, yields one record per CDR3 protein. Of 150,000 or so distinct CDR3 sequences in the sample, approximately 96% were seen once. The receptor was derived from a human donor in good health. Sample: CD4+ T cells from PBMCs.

This chain's CDR3 is CSVVLAGGVRETQYF. In nucleotides, the CDR3 is TGCAGCGTTGTCTTAGCGGGGGGCGTTCGGGAGACCCAGTACTTC. V and J are TRBV29-1 and TRBJ2-5, with 10 nucleotides matching TRBD2. Per germline, CDR1 SQVTM and CDR2 ANQGSEA. The CDR3 is 15 amino acids. Trimming removed 4 bases from V and 5 bases from J; junction bases left unmatched: 10.